The 26 T cell receptor beta chains listed next were all sequenced from one sample in a study of OX40 agonist ivuxolimab in advanced cancers. TCRdb keeps only in-frame clones here, not all; method: immunoSEQ multiplex PCR. The sample yields about 76,000 clones, over 75% seen once. The sequenced sample was CD4+ or CD8+ T cells sorted from blood, obtained in a trial of the OX40 agonist ivuxolimab. Receptor source: an adult with an advanced solid tumor such as melanoma, head and neck, liver or kidney cancer.

This chain uses TRBV5-5 with TRBJ2-2, with 7 bases lining up with TRBD2. The CDR3 consists of 15 residues. Germline V gene lookup returns CDR1 SGHKS and CDR2 YYEKEE (reference sequence). Germline trimming cut 4 bases from V and 6 bases from J; bases unmatched to any gene: 9. CDR3 region: CASSVGPGRAGELFF. CDR3 sequence (DNA): TGTGCCAGCAGCGTGGGACCGGGGAGGGCCGGGGAGCTGTTTTTT.

This chain joins TRBV5-6 and TRBJ2-3, with D perhaps TRBD1 (6 bases). In germline, CDR1 is SGHDT, CDR2 YYEEEE. The CDR3 has 15 residues. V was clipped by 4 bases and J by 3 bases, with 15 bases between them. DNA of the CDR3: TGTGCCAGCAGCCTGGACCCCAGGGGTACAGATACGCAGTATTTT. It encodes CASSLDPRGTDTQYF. The full variable domain, rest sourced from reference TRBV5-6 and TRBJ2-3, is DAGVTQSPTHLIKTRGQQVTLRCSPKSGHDTVSWYQQALGQGPQFIFQYYEEEERQRGNFPDRFSGHQFPNYSSELNVNALLLGDSALYLCASSLDPRGTDTQYFGPGTRLTVL.

The genes are TRBV7-9 and TRBJ1-1; D unclear. Germline V gene lookup returns CDR1 SEHNR and CDR2 FQNEAQ (reference sequence). V was trimmed by 1 base and J by 1 base, leaving 7 bases between them. This CDR3 region has 14 residues. CDR3 DNA sequence: TGTGCCAGCAGCTTAGGTCCGGCGAACACTGAAGCTTTCTTT. Protein product: CASSLGPANTEAFF.

In nucleotides, the CDR3 is TGTGCCAGCAGAACAGGGGGCTCGAACACCGGGGAGCTGTTTTTT. This translates into CASRTGGSNTGELFF. This rearrangement joins TRBV7-9 to TRBJ2-2, with 9 bases matching TRBD1. The CDR3 sequence is 15 residues long. In germline, CDR1 is SEHNR, CDR2 FQNEAQ (reference sequence). The V and J ends lost 6 bases and 0 bases, in that order; junction bases with no gene match: 2.

This clone was seen once. The J gene is TRBJ2-5, the V gene TRBV11-2; 10 bases are shared with TRBD1. V shed 2 bases, J shed 5 bases, and the junction held 5 bases outside the gene matches. There are 15 residues in the CDR3. In germline, CDR1 is SGHAT, CDR2 FQNNGV. The CDR3 protein is CASSLTGTGVETQYF. CDR3 DNA sequence: TGTGCCAGCAGCTTAACCGGGACAGGGGTCGAGACCCAGTACTTC.

This clone was counted only a few times. V is TRBV6-6 and J is TRBJ2-1; possibly TRBD2 for D (5 bases). Trimming cost V 0 bases and J 5 bases, with 8 bases left between them. Germline V lookup: CDR1 MNHNY, CDR2 SVGAGI (reference sequence). The CDR3 runs 14 residues. The CDR3 here is CASSYSGVDNEQFF. The DNA for the CDR3 is TGTGCCAGCAGTTACTCCGGGGTCGACAATGAGCAGTTCTTC.

V and J are TRBV4-2 and TRBJ2-1; 8 bases match TRBD2. V lost 1 base and J lost 8; bases outside the gene matches: 7. Per germline, CDR1 LGHNA and CDR2 YNFKEQ. CDR3 length equals 15 residues. Here the CDR3 reads CASSQAVGLADEQFF. The CDR3, as DNA: TGTGCCAGCAGCCAAGCTGTCGGACTAGCCGATGAGCAGTTCTTC.

The count of this clone is one. This chain links TRBV6-5 with TRBJ2-7; D is possibly TRBD1 (6 bases). In germline, CDR1 is MNHEY, CDR2 SVGAGI. Trimming removed 6 bases from V and 3 bases from J, with 15 bases in between. The CDR3 consists of 14 residues. The CDR3 is CASRSGTRYYEQYF. CDR3 coding DNA: TGTGCCAGCAGATCTGGGACAAGATACTACGAGCAGTACTTC.

This clone was found a few times. The chain links TRBV10-3 to TRBJ2-3; D might be TRBD1 or TRBD2, each matching 5 bases. Between the trimmed V and J ends, which lost 3 bases and 4 bases, there was a span of 11 bases. This CDR3 spans 14 amino acids. Germline CDR1 and CDR2: ENHRY and SYGVKD. The CDR3 DNA reads TGTGCCATCAGTGAAGGCAGGGACGCAGATACGCAGTATTTT. Its translation is CAISEGRDADTQYF.

This chain connects TRBV11-2 to TRBJ1-1; D is possibly TRBD1 (5 bases). The CDR3 consists of 15 residues. Germline CDR1 is SGHAT and CDR2 is FQNNGV. Trimming took off 5 bases at V and 0 bases at J, with 13 bases between the two ends. The CDR3 bases are TGTGCCAGCAGCCCAAGCTTGGGGGTGAACACTGAAGCTTTCTTT. Translated, it gives CASSPSLGVNTEAFF.

The chain carries TRBV2 and TRBJ1-5; no clear D gene. In germline, CDR1 is SNHLY, CDR2 FYNNEI. V was clipped by 6 bases and J by 4 bases, with 13 bases between them. CDR3 length: 14 residues. The CDR3 loop reads CASSRLPINQPQHF. CDR3 sequence (DNA): TGTGCCAGCAGCAGACTTCCCATAAATCAGCCCCAGCATTTT. The full variable domain, completed using reference TRBV2 and TRBJ1-5, is EPEVTQTPSHQVTQMGQEVILRCVPISNHLYFYWYRQILGQKVEFLVSFYNNEISEKSEIFDDQFSVERPDGSNFTLKIRSTKLEDSAMYFCASSRLPINQPQHFGDGTRLSIL.

This chain uses TRBV6-6 with TRBJ1-2; D perhaps matches TRBD1 (5 bases). This CDR3 comprises 14 residues. Germline CDR1 and CDR2: MNHNY and SVGAGI (reference sequence). V gave up 2 bases and J gave up 3 bases, with 10 bases separating them. CDR3 nucleotides: TGTGCCAGCAGTTACAGGTCCAGGGACTATGGCTACACCTTC. Translating gives CASSYRSRDYGYTF.

The J gene is TRBJ2-7, the V gene TRBV19, with 7 bases identical to TRBD2. The CDR3 has 14 amino acids. V trimming: 1 base; J trimming: 3 bases; junction bases outside the gene matches: 3. Germline CDR1 LNHDA, CDR2 SQIVND (reference sequence). The CDR3: CASSIAGGDYEQYF. CDR3 DNA sequence: TGTGCCAGTAGTATAGCGGGGGGTGACTACGAGCAGTACTTC.

This chain joins TRBV11-3 and TRBJ2-7, with D perhaps given as TRBD1 or TRBD2 (5 bases each). CDR1 and CDR2 (germline): SGHNT, YENEEA. The V end was cut by 5 bases, the J end by 0 bases, with 11 bases between. The CDR3 consists of 14 residues. The DNA of the CDR3 is TGTGCCAGCAGCAGGGACGCCTACTCCTACGAGCAGTACTTC. Its protein is CASSRDAYSYEQYF. The whole variable domain, remainder taken from reference TRBV11-3 and TRBJ2-7, is EAGVVQSPRYKIIEKKQPVAFWCNPISGHNTLYWYLQNLGQGPELLIRYENEEAVDDSQLPKDRFSAERLKGVDSTLKIQPAELGDSAVYLCASSRDAYSYEQYFGPGTRLTVT.

The J gene is TRBJ1-1, the V gene TRBV30; D possibly corresponds to TRBD1 (5 bases). Germline values: CDR1 GTSNPN, CDR2 SVGIG (reference sequence). This CDR3 comprises 12 residues. Trimming cost V 6 bases and J 5 bases, with 13 bases left between them. CDR3 nucleotide sequence: TGTGCCTGCACCCCAGGGATTACTGAAGCTTTCTTT. Protein product: CACTPGITEAFF.

With regard to this clone: Additional DNA sequences in this sample encode the identical CDR3. V usage is TRBV5-1 and J usage is TRBJ2-5, with unresolved D. CDR1 and CDR2 from the germline V gene are SGHRS and YFSETQ. This CDR3 spans 11 amino acids. V lost 3 bases to trimming and J lost 1 base, with 1 base between them. The DNA of the CDR3 is TGCGCCAGCAGCTCCCAAGAGACCCAGTACTTC. Translating it yields CASSSQETQYF.

The rearrangement links TRBV7-3 to TRBJ2-5, with D possibly being TRBD1 or TRBD2 (5 bases each). The ends were cut back, 5 bases at V and 5 bases at J, with 15 bases in the middle. Germline V gene sequence: CDR1 SGHTA, CDR2 FQGTGA. The CDR3 loop spans 14 amino acids. The CDR3: CASSNRGPLETQYF. CDR3 nucleotides: TGTGCCAGCAGCAACCGGGGACCCCTGGAGACCCAGTACTTC.

The chain joins TRBV6-5 to TRBJ1-2; weak D call: TRBD1 (6 bases). The CDR3 consists of 14 residues. CDR1 is MNHEY, CDR2 SVGAGI, per germline. V gave up 8 bases and J gave up 8 bases, with 21 bases separating them. CDR3: CASARGSLAGGYTF. In DNA form, the CDR3 reads TGTGCCAGCGCCAGGGGATCGCTGGCCGGAGGCTACACCTTC.

This clone has more than one count but fewer than ten. V gene TRBV18 combines with J gene TRBJ2-7, with TRBD1 as a possible D gene (6 bases). The V gene's germline CDR1 is KGHSH and CDR2 LQKENI. V lost 2 bases to trimming and J lost 7 bases, with 27 bases between them. The CDR3 has 18 residues. CDR3 sequence: CASSPFRIGQRQGGEQYF. CDR3 sequence (DNA): TGTGCCAGCTCACCATTCCGGATTGGACAGCGGCAAGGGGGAGAGCAGTACTTC.

The rearrangement links TRBV7-2 to TRBJ2-7, with 7 positions matching TRBD2. This CDR3 contains 14 residues. The junction had 8 bases not matched to a gene; V was cut back by 5 bases and J by 4 bases. CDR1 and CDR2 from the germline V gene are SGHTA and FQGNSA. The CDR3 DNA sequence: TGTGCCAGCAGCCCCGCTGGCGGGAGATACGAGCAGTACTTC. It encodes CASSPAGGRYEQYF.

This clone is a singleton in its sample. The V gene is TRBV5-1, the J gene TRBJ2-1; D might be TRBD2 (5 bases). V was trimmed by 0 bases and J by 7 bases, leaving 8 bases between them. Germline-derived CDR1 and CDR2 are SGHRS and YFSETQ. The CDR3 totals 13 residues. In DNA, the CDR3 is TGCGCCAGCAGCTTGGGAGCGGAGAATGAGCAGTTCTTC. Amino acid sequence: CASSLGAENEQFF.

This chain uses TRBV7-2 with TRBJ2-3, with D possibly matching TRBD2 (5 bases). Trimming took 3 bases from V and 0 from J, leaving 10 bases between them. CDR1 and CDR2 (germline): SGHTA, FQGNSA. The length of the CDR3 is 15 residues. The CDR3 reads CASSFRTQSTDTQYF. CDR3 coding DNA: TGTGCCAGCAGCTTCCGGACTCAAAGCACAGATACGCAGTATTTT.

The chain uses TRBV18 and TRBJ2-7; possibly TRBD2 for D (6 bases). The germline V and J ends were trimmed by 2 bases and 5 bases, with 16 bases remaining between them. The V gene's germline CDR1 is KGHSH and CDR2 LQKENI. CDR3 length: 15 residues. DNA of the CDR3: TGTGCCAGCTCACCAGATCGCGGGGCCGGGCACGAGCAGTACTTC. Translation: CASSPDRGAGHEQYF.

The genes are TRBV29-1 and TRBJ2-7, with TRBD1 matching over 7 bases. The V gene end was trimmed by 4 bases and the J gene end by 4 bases; junction bases not matched to a gene: 4. Germline V gene lookup returns CDR1 SQVTM and CDR2 ANQGSEA. The CDR3 runs to 12 residues. CDR3 in amino acids: CSVAQGEYEQYF. The CDR3 nucleotides read TGCAGCGTTGCCCAGGGGGAATACGAGCAGTACTTC.

J is TRBJ2-3 and V is TRBV19; a weak D match, TRBD2 (6 bases). The germline CDR1 and CDR2 sequences are LNHDA and SQIVND (reference sequence). Trimming pared 3 bases from V and 2 bases from J, leaving 15 bases between. This CDR3 is 16 amino acids long. For the CDR3, the DNA is TGTGCCAGTAGTATTCTAGGGCAGCGGGCCACAGATACGCAGTATTTT. It encodes CASSILGQRATDTQYF.

The J gene is TRBJ2-7, the V gene TRBV19, with 9 bases identical to TRBD2. Looked up from germline, CDR1 is LNHDA and CDR2 is SQIVND (reference sequence). V shed 1 base, J shed 1 base, and the junction held 2 bases outside the gene matches. The CDR3 is made up of 15 amino acids. CDR3 bases: TGTGCCAGTAGTATAGTAGCGGGAGTTTCCTACGAGCAGTACTTC. This sequence encodes CASSIVAGVSYEQYF.